A single sample gave rise to the 5 T cell receptor beta chains below, sequenced in a study of shared clonotypes between healthy human individuals. The repertoire was sequenced with immunoSEQ multiplex PCR; TCRdb's copy has only in-frame clones and lacks some. Seen here are more than 2 million clones, roughly 93% observed once, and the top ten hold more than 1.5%. CD45RO-negative, CCR7-positively selected cells formed the naive CD8 fraction, excluding terminally differentiated effector memory CD45RA+ cells. Sequencing was performed on naive CD8+ T cells from PBMCs. The receptors derive from a man between 18 and 29 years old in good health. Some clones in this sample may be carry-over from other donors' samples.

This sequence joins TRBV5-1 and TRBJ1-2; 8 bases fit TRBD1. J gave up 6 bases and V 3 bases, and 16 bases lay outside the gene matches. This CDR3 is 17 amino acids long. Germline V gene data show CDR1 as SGHRS and CDR2 as YFSETQ. The CDR3 sequence: CASSWGFGTGFRDGYTF. The DNA of the CDR3 is TGCGCCAGCAGCTGGGGGTTCGGGACAGGTTTTCGTGATGGCTACACCTTC. The full variable domain, rest sourced from reference TRBV5-1 and TRBJ1-2, is KAGVTQTPRYLIKTRGQQVTLSCSPISGHRSVSWYQQTPGQGLQFLFEYFSETQRNKGNFPGRFSGRQFSNSRSEMNVSTLELGDSALYLCASSWGFGTGFRDGYTFGSGTRLTVV.

The table lists this clone with a count of one. V is TRBV4-3 and J is TRBJ1-4, with 7 bases lining up with TRBD1. Trimming cost V 0 bases and J 7 bases; bases outside gene matches: 8. In germline, CDR1 is LGHNA, CDR2 YSLEER. There are 16 residues in the CDR3. The CDR3 sequence is CASSQDVAGGGEKLFF. The CDR3 DNA reads as TGCGCCAGCAGCCAAGATGTGGCAGGGGGGGGTGAAAAACTGTTTTTT.

The chain couples TRBV2 to TRBJ2-7, with D unclear. The CDR3 has 14 amino acids. With 0 bases removed from V and 3 bases from J, the gap between germline ends came to 9 bases. Germline CDR1 and CDR2: SNHLY and FYNNEI. The CDR3 is CASSEALSDYEQYF. The CDR3 DNA reads as TGTGCCAGCAGTGAAGCTTTAAGCGACTACGAGCAGTACTTC.

The genes are TRBV30 and TRBJ2-7, with unresolved D. The CDR3 length is 13 residues. CDR1 is GTSNPN and CDR2 is SVGIG in the germline V gene (reference sequence). V gave up 4 bases and J gave up 2 bases, with 12 bases separating them. The CDR3 protein is CAWTPQATYEQYF. CDR3 DNA sequence: TGTGCCTGGACCCCCCAGGCTACCTACGAGCAGTACTTC.

This rearrangement joins TRBV25-1 to TRBJ2-5; TRBD2 is a possible D gene (5 bases). Trimming removed 5 bases at V and 2 bases at J, with 9 bases between. The CDR3 totals 13 residues. Looked up from germline, CDR1 is MGHDK and CDR2 is SYGVNS. CDR3 nucleotide sequence: TGTGCCAGCAGTAGGACTCGACAAGAGACCCAGTACTTC. This sequence encodes CASSRTRQETQYF.